One T cell receptor (beta chain) is described in this entry. Antigen unknown. Investigators performed immunoSEQ version v3.0 at survey level. Produced via immunoSEQ multiplex PCR; TCRdb's table is partial and in-frame only. Here the sample spans around 13,000 clones, 75% to 85% being singletons. The record originates from a study of long-term antiretroviral therapy in people with HIV. The CDR3 length is 15 residues. Germline values: CDR1 MNHNS, CDR2 SASEGT. The ends were cut back, 8 bases at V and 4 bases at J, with 18 bases in the middle. Study findings and constraints: Every time point showed a repertoire led by clones expanded before ART.

The chain recombines TRBV6-1 with TRBJ1-5; no firm D call. The clonotype originates from a man aged 40-49 years with HIV. Here the sequenced sample was unsorted PBMCs, taken 3.2 years before starting antiretroviral therapy. CDR3 sequence: CASDDWGVRNQPQHF. The CDR3 bases are TGTGCCAGCGATGACTGGGGTGTGCGAAATCAGCCCCAGCATTTT.